This T cell receptor beta chain derives from a study of monozygotic twins with cystic fibrosis. Losses at the gene ends were 4 bases for V and 1 base for J; bases not matched to a gene: 13. The CDR3 runs 17 residues. Germline V gene data show CDR1 as SGDLS and CDR2 as YYNGEE. Generated by immunoSEQ multiplex PCR, the TCRdb table keeps only in-frame clones and is missing some. This table holds roughly 32,000 clones, nearly 98% found once. Sequenced material: blood. The origin of this receptor is a girl aged 2 to 9 with cystic fibrosis. The J gene is TRBJ1-1, the V gene TRBV9; 7 nucleotides line up with TRBD1. The CDR3 region is CASSHPNEAGGNTEAFF. In DNA, the CDR3 is TGTGCCAGCAGCCATCCAAATGAGGCAGGGGGGAACACTGAAGCTTTCTTT. Full variable domain (remainder filled in from reference TRBV9 and TRBJ1-1): DSGVTQTPKHLITATGQRVTLRCSPRSGDLSVYWYQQSLDQGLQFLIQYYNGEERAKGNILERFSAQQFPDLHSELNLSSLELGDSALYFCASSHPNEAGGNTEAFFGQGTRLTVV.